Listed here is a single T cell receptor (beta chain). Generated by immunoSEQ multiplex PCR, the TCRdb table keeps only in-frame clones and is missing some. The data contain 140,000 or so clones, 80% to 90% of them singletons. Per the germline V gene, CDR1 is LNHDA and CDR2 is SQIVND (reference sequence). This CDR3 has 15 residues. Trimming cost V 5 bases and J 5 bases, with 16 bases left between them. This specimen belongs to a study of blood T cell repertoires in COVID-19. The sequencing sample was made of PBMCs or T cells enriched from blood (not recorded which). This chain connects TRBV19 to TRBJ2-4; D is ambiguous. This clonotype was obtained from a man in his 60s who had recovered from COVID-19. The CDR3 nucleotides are TGTGCCAGTAGTCCCCTCGGAACTACGGAAAACATTCAGTACTTC. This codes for CASSPLGTTENIQYF.